Listed below are T cell receptor beta chains from one sample, sequenced in a study of cytomegalovirus exposure and HLA in healthy donors. Libraries were prepared by immunoSEQ multiplex PCR; TCRdb keeps only in-frame clonotypes and omits some of them. The sample has over 100,000 clones; 75% to 90% are singletons. The sample comprised PBMCs. The origin of the receptors is a woman under 30 in good health and CMV-seronegative. The CDR3 runs from the conserved cysteine through the conserved F or W. D genes are given only for firm matches. Clone size is stated in some rows and not others, as once, few, many or a class when expanded.

clone size | J gene | V gene | D gene | CDR3 DNA | CDR3 protein
NA | TRBJ2-7 | TRBV29-1 | NA | TGCAGCGTAAGAACAGGTATCCACTCCTACGAGCAGTACTTC | CSVRTGIHSYEQYF
NA | TRBJ2-1 | TRBV5-1 | NA | TGCGCCAGCATGGAGGGCCGCGGAGGGGAGCAGTTCTTC | CASMEGRGGEQFF
NA | TRBJ1-5 | TRBV27 | TRBD1 | TGTGCCAGCAGTTTACGAACAGGGGGCCCTCAGCCCCAGCATTTT | CASSLRTGGPQPQHF
NA | TRBJ1-1 | TRBV5-1 | TRBD1 | TGCGCCAGCAGCCTCATCGGACAGGGCGCTGAAGCTTTCTTT | CASSLIGQGAEAFF
NA | TRBJ2-1 | TRBV19 | TRBD1 | TGTGCCAGTCGTCGACAGGGGGGATACAATGAGCAGTTCTTC | CASRRQGGYNEQFF
NA | TRBJ2-1 | TRBV9 | NA | TGTGCCAGCAGCGTAGGGGGGGTTCCCACCTACAATGAGCAGTTCTTC | CASSVGGVPTYNEQFF
NA | TRBJ2-1 | TRBV5-4 | NA | TGTGCCAGCACCAGAGGTGGGGTCGAGCGGCCGAATGAGCAGTTCTTC | CASTRGGVERPNEQFF
NA | TRBJ1-5 | TRBV6-5 | NA | TGTGCCAGCAGTTACGGGGGGATCAATCAGCCCCAGCATTTT | CASSYGGINQPQHF
NA | TRBJ1-1 | TRBV5-6 | NA | TGTGCCAGCAGCTTGTATAGAGACACTGAAGCTTTCTTT | CASSLYRDTEAFF
NA | TRBJ2-7 | TRBV15 | TRBD1 | TGTGCCACCAGCAGACCCGGGACAGGGACGGTAACCTACGAGCAGTACTTC | CATSRPGTGTVTYEQYF
NA | TRBJ1-1 | TRBV2 | NA | TGTGCCAGCAGTGCTGGGCAGGGCAGCACTGAAGCTTTCTTT | CASSAGQGSTEAFF
NA | TRBJ2-5 | TRBV19 | NA | TGTGCCAGCTCCGTGGGGGGGGGCCCACAAGAGACCCAGTACTTC | CASSVGGGPQETQYF
NA | TRBJ1-2 | TRBV5-1 | TRBD1 | TGCGCCAGCAGCGAACAGGGGAACTATGGCTACACCTTC | CASSEQGNYGYTF
NA | TRBJ1-1 | TRBV25-1 | TRBD1 | TGTGCCAGCAGTGAACGGAGACAGGGGTTTATGACTGAAGCTTTCTTT | CASSERRQGFMTEAFF
NA | TRBJ1-3 | TRBV6-6 | NA | TGTGCCAGCTCCCCATGGGGAGTTTCTGGAAACACCATATATTTT | CASSPWGVSGNTIYF
NA | TRBJ2-1 | TRBV9 | TRBD2 | TGTGCCAGCAGCCAGGGGATTAGCGGGGGAGACAATGAGCAGTTCTTC | CASSQGISGGDNEQFF
NA | TRBJ2-5 | TRBV6-5 | TRBD1 | TGTGCCAGCAGTTACTCTCCGGGACAGGGGTTGGACTTC | CASSYSPGQGLDF
NA | TRBJ2-7 | TRBV5-4 | TRBD1 | TGTGCCAGCAGCTCGGTCGACAGGGGATACGAGCAGTACTTC | CASSSVDRGYEQYF
NA | TRBJ2-7 | TRBV27 | TRBD2 | TGTGCCAGCAAAAGTTTGCTCGGGGGGTACTACGAGCAGTACTTC | CASKSLLGGYYEQYF
NA | TRBJ1-2 | TRBV9 | NA | TGTGCCAGCAGCGTAGTCGCAGGGGACGGCGGCTACACCTTC | CASSVVAGDGGYTF
NA | TRBJ1-4 | TRBV19 | NA | TGTGCCAGTACCCCCGGGTCGGAACTGTTTTTT | CASTPGSELFF
NA | TRBJ2-3 | TRBV7-6 | NA | TGTGCCAGCAGCAGCGCAAGGATGGTCCGGAACACAGATACGCAGTATTTT | CASSSARMVRNTDTQYF
NA | TRBJ1-5 | TRBV13 | NA | TGTGCCAGCAGCTTAAGAAGAAGACTGCCGGGGAGCAATCAGCCCCAGCATTTT | CASSLRRRLPGSNQPQHF
NA | TRBJ2-7 | TRBV10-3 | NA | TGTGCCATCAGTCCACCAGCCGGGACTTCGGGGGAGCAGTACTTC | CAISPPAGTSGEQYF
NA | TRBJ2-7 | TRBV7-9 | TRBD2 | TGTGCCAGCAGCTCAACCCATAGCGGGGGCCCCTACGAGCAGTACTTC | CASSSTHSGGPYEQYF
NA | TRBJ1-1 | TRBV5-1 | TRBD1 | TGCGCCAGTTCGACAGGGGGCGCGTTGAGCACTGAAGCTTTCTTT | CASSTGGALSTEAFF
NA | TRBJ1-3 | TRBV5-1 | NA | TGCGCCAGCAGCCCCGACGGGGGGCGAGACACCATATATTTT | CASSPDGGRDTIYF
NA | TRBJ1-2 | TRBV11-1 | NA | TGTGCCAGCAGCCCCCGGTGGGGCAGGGATGGCTACACCTTC | CASSPRWGRDGYTF
NA | TRBJ1-2 | TRBV9 | NA | TGTGCCAGCAGCGTAGCGACCGAGGCGATTTATGGCTACACCTTC | CASSVATEAIYGYTF
NA | TRBJ1-3 | TRBV7-6 | NA | TGTGCCAGCAGCTTATTCGTTTCAGCGGGGGAGAACACCATATATTTT | CASSLFVSAGENTIYF
NA | TRBJ1-1 | TRBV6-1 | NA | TGTGCCAGCAGTGAAATTCGAGATTACACTGAAGCTTTCTTT | CASSEIRDYTEAFF
NA | TRBJ1-6 | TRBV6-1 | NA | TGTGCCAGCAGTGAAGTCGCTTCGCAGAATAATTCACCCCTCCACTTT | CASSEVASQNNSPLHF
once | TRBJ2-7 | TRBV6-5 | NA | TGTGCCAGCATCGATGGTAACTTTCCCTACGAGCAGTACTTC | CASIDGNFPYEQYF
NA | TRBJ2-7 | TRBV6-6 | NA | TGTGCCAGCAGTGCCCGGATGGGGCCCTACGAGCAGTACTTC | CASSARMGPYEQYF
NA | TRBJ2-2 | TRBV6-5 | NA | TGTGCCACCCGAGAGGGGGGGCTGACCACCGGGGAGCTGTTTTTT | CATREGGLTTGELFF
NA | TRBJ1-1 | TRBV10-3 | NA | TGTGCCATCAGTCCTCCCCCCGGCGGTAAGACCTTTCACACTGAAGCTTTCTTT | CAISPPPGGKTFHTEAFF
NA | TRBJ1-1 | TRBV6-1 | NA | TGTGCCAGCTTAAAGGGAGAGTGGACTGAAGCTTTCTTT | CASLKGEWTEAFF
few | TRBJ2-1 | TRBV6-6 | TRBD2 | TGTGCCAGCGGGGGGGCCTACAATGAGCAGTTCTTC | CASGGAYNEQFF
NA | TRBJ1-1 | TRBV5-1 | TRBD1 | TGCGCCAGCAGCTCCAACAGGGGGCCCACTGAAGCTTTCTTT | CASSSNRGPTEAFF
NA | TRBJ2-2 | TRBV6-5 | TRBD2 | TGTGCCAGCAGTACGACTAGCGGGGGGGCGTTTTTT | CASSTTSGGAFF
NA | TRBJ2-1 | TRBV4-2 | NA | TGTGCCAGCAGCTTCGGGGAATCGTACAATGAGCAGTTCTTC | CASSFGESYNEQFF
NA | TRBJ1-3 | TRBV5-1 | NA | TGCGCCAGCAGCTTGCAGGGGCCAGGAAACACCATATATTTT | CASSLQGPGNTIYF